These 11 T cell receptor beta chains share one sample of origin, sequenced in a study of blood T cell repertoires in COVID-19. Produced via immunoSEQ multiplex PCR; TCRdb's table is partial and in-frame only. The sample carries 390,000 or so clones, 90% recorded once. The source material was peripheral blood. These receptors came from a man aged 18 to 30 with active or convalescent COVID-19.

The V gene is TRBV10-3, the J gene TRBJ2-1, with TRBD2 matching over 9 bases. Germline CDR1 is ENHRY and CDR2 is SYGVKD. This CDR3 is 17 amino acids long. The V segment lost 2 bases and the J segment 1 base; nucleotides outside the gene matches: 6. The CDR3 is CAISETLAGDSYNEQFF. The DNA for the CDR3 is TGTGCCATCAGTGAGACCTTAGCGGGGGATTCCTACAATGAGCAGTTCTTC.

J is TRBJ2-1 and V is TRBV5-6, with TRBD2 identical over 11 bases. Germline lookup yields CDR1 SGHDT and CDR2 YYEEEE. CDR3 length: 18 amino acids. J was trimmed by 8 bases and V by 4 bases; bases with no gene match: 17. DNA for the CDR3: TGTGCCAGCAGCCGGGCCCTTAGCGGGGGGGCCCTTATGGATGAGCAGTTCTTC. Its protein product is CASSRALSGGALMDEQFF. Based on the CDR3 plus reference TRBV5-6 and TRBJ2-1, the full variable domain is DAGVTQSPTHLIKTRGQQVTLRCSPKSGHDTVSWYQQALGQGPQFIFQYYEEEERQRGNFPDRFSGHQFPNYSSELNVNALLLGDSALYLCASSRALSGGALMDEQFFGPGTRLTVL.

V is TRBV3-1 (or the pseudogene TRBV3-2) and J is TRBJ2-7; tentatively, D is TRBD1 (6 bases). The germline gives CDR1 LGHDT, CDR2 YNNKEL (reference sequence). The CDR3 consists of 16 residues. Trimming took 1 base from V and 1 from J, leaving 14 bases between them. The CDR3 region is CASSQVRQGLSYEQYF. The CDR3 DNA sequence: TGTGCCAGCAGCCAAGTACGGCAGGGGCTATCCTACGAGCAGTACTTC.

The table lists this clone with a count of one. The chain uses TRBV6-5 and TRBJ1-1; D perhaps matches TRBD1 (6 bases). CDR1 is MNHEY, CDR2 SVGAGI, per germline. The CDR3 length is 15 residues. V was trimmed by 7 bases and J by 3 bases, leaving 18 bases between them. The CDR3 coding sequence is TGTGCCAGCAACCTGGGTCGGGGGGCTGACACTGAAGCTTTCTTT. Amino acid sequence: CASNLGRGADTEAFF.

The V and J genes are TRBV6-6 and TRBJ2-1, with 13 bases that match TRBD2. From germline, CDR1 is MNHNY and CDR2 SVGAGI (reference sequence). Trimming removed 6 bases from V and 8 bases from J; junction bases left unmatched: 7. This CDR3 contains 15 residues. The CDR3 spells CASSPGTSGDHEQFF. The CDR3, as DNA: TGTGCCAGCAGCCCCGGGACTAGCGGGGATCATGAGCAGTTCTTC.

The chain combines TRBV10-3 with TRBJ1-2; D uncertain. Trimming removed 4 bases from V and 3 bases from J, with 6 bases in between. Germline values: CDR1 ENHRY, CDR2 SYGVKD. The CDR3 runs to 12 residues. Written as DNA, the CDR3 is TGTGCCATCAGTGGGCATGACTATGGCTACACCTTC. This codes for CAISGHDYGYTF.

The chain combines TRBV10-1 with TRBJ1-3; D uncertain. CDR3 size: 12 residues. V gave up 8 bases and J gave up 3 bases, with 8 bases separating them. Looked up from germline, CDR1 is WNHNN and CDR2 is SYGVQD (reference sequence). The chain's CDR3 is CASFPHGNTIYF. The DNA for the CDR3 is TGCGCCAGCTTCCCCCATGGAAACACCATATATTTT.

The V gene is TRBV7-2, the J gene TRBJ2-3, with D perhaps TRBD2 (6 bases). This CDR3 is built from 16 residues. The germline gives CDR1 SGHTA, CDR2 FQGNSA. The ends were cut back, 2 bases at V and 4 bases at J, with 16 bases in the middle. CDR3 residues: CASSLSGPGRSDTQYF. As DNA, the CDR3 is TGTGCCAGCAGCTTATCTGGGCCAGGGAGGTCAGATACGCAGTATTTT.

The CDR3 DNA sequence: TGCGCCAGCAGCCCATCTAGTGGACAGGCTATCTATGGCTACACCTTC. Amino acids: CASSPSSGQAIYGYTF. This rearrangement joins TRBV4-1 to TRBJ1-2; TRBD1 agrees at 7 bases. Per the germline V gene, CDR1 is MGHRA and CDR2 is YSYEKL. The V and J ends lost 4 bases and 4 bases, in that order; junction bases with no gene match: 12. The CDR3 spans 16 residues.

For the CDR3, the DNA is TGTGCCAGCACCTCAACATCGACAGGGGGCGAAGATCAGCCCCAGCATTTT. Amino acid sequence: CASTSTSTGGEDQPQHF. The chain joins TRBV7-7 to TRBJ1-5; 10 bases align to TRBD1. The CDR3 loop spans 17 amino acids. V lost 7 bases to trimming and J lost 5 bases; unmatched junction nucleotides: 14. CDR1 SSHAT and CDR2 FNYEAQ come from the germline V gene (reference sequence).

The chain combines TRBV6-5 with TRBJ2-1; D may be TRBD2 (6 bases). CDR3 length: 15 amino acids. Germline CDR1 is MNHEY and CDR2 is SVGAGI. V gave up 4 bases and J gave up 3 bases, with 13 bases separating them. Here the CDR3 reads CASSFDRSGYNEQFF. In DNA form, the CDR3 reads TGTGCCAGCAGTTTCGACCGTAGCGGCTACAATGAGCAGTTCTTC.